The clone carrying this T cell receptor beta chain was seen a handful of times. Its specificity is unknown. Use of 60 Vbeta and 13 Jbeta primers characterized the PCR. Profiled with immunoSEQ multiplex PCR; TCRdb holds only in-frame clones, not every one. The sample has under 150,000 clones, roughly 80% seen once. When sampled, the donors appeared nominally healthy, though they likely had unrecorded immune exposures. The data are from a study of cytomegalovirus exposure and HLA in healthy donors. Notes on the study in general: Most of the CMV-associated TCR beta chains (in a later analysis) appeared to be HLA-restricted.

This clonotype was sampled from a girl aged 2 to 10 in good health and CMV-seronegative. Sequencing used PBMCs.

CDR3 coding DNA: TGTGCCAGTGGGCCGCTGGGCTCTGGAAACACCATATATTTT. Translating it yields CASGPLGSGNTIYF. This chain links TRBV6-1 with TRBJ1-3; D is uncertain. Germline-derived CDR1 and CDR2 are MNHNS and SASEGT. V was pared by 9 bases and J by 0 bases, with 12 bases between. There are 14 residues in the CDR3.